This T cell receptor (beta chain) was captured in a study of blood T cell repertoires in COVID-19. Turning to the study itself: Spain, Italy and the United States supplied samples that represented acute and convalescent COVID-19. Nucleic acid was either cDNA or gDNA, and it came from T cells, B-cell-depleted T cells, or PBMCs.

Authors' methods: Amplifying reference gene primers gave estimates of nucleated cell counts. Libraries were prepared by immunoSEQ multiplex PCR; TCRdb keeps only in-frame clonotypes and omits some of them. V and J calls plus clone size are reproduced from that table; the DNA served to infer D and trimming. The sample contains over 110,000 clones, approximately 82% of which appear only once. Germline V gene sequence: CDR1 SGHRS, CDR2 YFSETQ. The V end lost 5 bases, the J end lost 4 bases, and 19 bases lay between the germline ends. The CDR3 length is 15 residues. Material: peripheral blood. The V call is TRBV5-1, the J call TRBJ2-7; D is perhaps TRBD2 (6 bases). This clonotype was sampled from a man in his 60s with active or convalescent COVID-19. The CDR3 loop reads CASRIGGTEAYEQYF. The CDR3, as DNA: TGCGCCAGCAGGATAGGCGGGACGGAGGCGTACGAGCAGTACTTC.